This T cell receptor (beta chain) derives from a study of CD8 T cells in Susac syndrome (dated by TCRdb to about 2019). With regard to the full study: The study used repertoire sequencing to test whether antigen drove CD8+ T cell activation and differentiation in Susac syndrome. Results and caveats for the whole study, not just this receptor: The number of individuals in the TCR sequencing and HLA analysis was recognized as being relatively small.

RNA was extracted using the RNeasy kit, and roughly 0.5 to 1 ug of the RNA was reverse transcribed with random hexamers. The immunoSEQ multiplex PCR assay, covering 54 Vbeta and 13 Jbeta segments, was used to amplify TCR beta CDR3 regions. PCR amplification bias was corrected using a synthetic template baseline for primer optimization and computational correction. The study's own analysis went as follows. Only productive sequences were kept, with reads annotated to V, D and J genes according to IMGT and analyzed in immunoSEQ Analyzer. Clonality was computed as one minus Shannon entropy normalized by log2 of the number of productive unique sequences. For each patient and control, public and private clones were evaluated within the 100 most prevalent clones. Susac-specific clones were defined as absent from healthy and MS cohorts, over a thousand published viral clones and other ImmuneACCESS disease sequences. TCRdb reworked the public reads: Q25 trimming with fastp, MiXCR clone assembly, productive beta chains retained. Rows with one shared CDR3 protein collapse into an entry with the most common genes and DNA. It is TCRdb's table, rather than the study itself, that gives the V and J calls and clone size. The table for this sample lists approximately 160,000 distinct CDR3 sequences; approximately 92% of them were counted only once. More than 0.11% of the sample comes from the top ten.

Concerning this clonotype: Its antigen is unknown. The record has no base qualities; no much larger clone is one base away.

Peripheral blood CD8+ and CD4+ T cells from healthy donors, Susac syndrome patients and multiple sclerosis patients were profiled using high-throughput TCR beta sequencing. Healthy donors were included as age- and sex-matched controls. Bulk CD8+ and CD4+ T cells were purified magnetically by negative isolation, whereas CD8+ TEMRA cells were enriched by FACS. Blood was drawn into EDTA tubes, processed within 24 hours, and PBMCs were isolated by density gradient centrifugation. PBMCs intended for TCR sequencing were cryopreserved in liquid nitrogen and were subsequently thawed in a 37 degrees C water bath. A purity of at least 90% was achieved for sorted or isolated CD4+, CD8+ and CD8+ TEMRA cells. The clonotype originates from a human donor in good health. The sequenced sample consisted of CD4+ T cells from PBMCs.

In nucleotide form, the sequence is TGTGCCAGCAGCCCCACACTCCCTGGGGCCAACGTCCTGACTTTC. This encodes CASSPTLPGANVLTF. The V and J segments used are TRBV5-4 and TRBJ2-6, with no confident D gene call. The CDR3, from cysteine to phenylalanine, totals 15 residues. The CDR3 DNA has 45 bases and is translated from base 1. V drops 4 bases and J drops 2 bases, leaving 10 bases in between. The germline V gene (reference sequence) specifies SGHNT as CDR1 and YYREEE as CDR2.